Listed here are 18 T cell receptor beta chains from one sample, sequenced in a study of lymphopenia after photon versus proton radiotherapy. Repertoires were generated with immunoSEQ multiplex PCR, while TCRdb's copy carries only in-frame clones and drops some. This table has some 170,000 clones, around 85% appearing once. Specimen: peripheral blood, collected from a patient treated with photon-based radiotherapy. Source of these receptors: a man aged 45-65 years with gastric cancer.

V and J are TRBV6-5 and TRBJ1-2, with D hard to call. CDR1 is MNHEY and CDR2 is SVGAGI in the germline V gene. The germline V and J ends were trimmed by 5 bases and 8 bases, with 21 bases remaining between them. The CDR3 contains 15 residues. The CDR3 sequence is CASSPSLSSLGGYTF. The CDR3 DNA reads as TGTGCCAGCAGTCCCTCACTCTCCAGTCTGGGGGGCTACACCTTC.

This clone has a single count. The gene calls are TRBV5-4 and TRBJ1-2; D is unresolved. This CDR3 has 14 residues. The germline CDR1 and CDR2 sequences are SGHNT and YYREEE (reference sequence). Trimming pared 4 bases from V and 4 bases from J, leaving 14 bases between. CDR3: CASSAMTTVYGYTF. Here the CDR3 DNA reads TGTGCCAGCAGCGCCATGACTACGGTCTATGGCTACACCTTC.

The CDR3 nucleotides are TGTGCCAGCAGCTTAAAGGGGAGCTCCTACGAGCAGTACTTC. This sequence encodes CASSLKGSSYEQYF. This sequence joins TRBV7-3 and TRBJ2-7; D might be TRBD1 or TRBD2, each matching 5 bases. The ends were cut back, 1 base at V and 0 bases at J, with 7 bases in the middle. The CDR3 consists of 14 residues. Germline CDR1 and CDR2: SGHTA and FQGTGA.

This chain connects TRBV5-6 to TRBJ1-1; D is unresolved. Germline CDR1 is SGHDT and CDR2 is YYEEEE. This CDR3 is 12 amino acids long. With 2 bases removed from V and 0 bases from J, the gap between germline ends came to 2 bases. As DNA, the CDR3 is TGTGCCAGCAGCTTATTGAACACTGAAGCTTTCTTT. This gives the protein CASSLLNTEAFF.

The rearrangement joins TRBV21-1 to TRBJ2-6. TRBV21-1 has pseudogene status. The CDR3 totals 18 residues. CDR3 sequence reads: CASKLDGPRLSGANVLTF. Written as DNA, the CDR3 is TGTGCCAGCAAACTCGACGGGCCTAGACTCTCTGGGGCCAACGTCCTGACTTTC.

The chain recombines TRBV19 with TRBJ2-7, with a weak D call TRBD1 (6 bases). CDR3 length equals 14 residues. Trimming left V 6 bases short and J 6 bases short, with 18 bases between. The V gene's germline CDR1 is LNHDA and CDR2 SQIVND (reference sequence). This CDR3 is CASSSLAGVGEQYF. CDR3 DNA: TGTGCCAGTAGCTCCCTGGCAGGGGTGGGCGAGCAGTACTTC.

This chain connects TRBV6-5 to TRBJ2-7, with TRBD2 matching over 13 bases. The CDR3 runs to 15 residues. Germline values: CDR1 MNHEY, CDR2 SVGAGI. V lost 5 bases, J lost 3 bases, and 4 bases stayed unmatched. The CDR3 sequence is CASSRLAGGIYEQYF. The CDR3 DNA sequence: TGTGCCAGCAGTCGACTAGCGGGAGGCATCTACGAGCAGTACTTC.

This chain joins TRBV29-1 and TRBJ2-3, with D unclear. V gave up 3 bases and J gave up 5 bases, with 15 bases separating them. Germline V gene data show CDR1 as SQVTM and CDR2 as ANQGSEA. This CDR3 has 14 amino acids. The CDR3 loop reads CSVEGKALIDTQYF. CDR3 in DNA: TGCAGCGTTGAGGGTAAAGCTCTGATAGATACGCAGTATTTT.

J is TRBJ2-3 and V is TRBV6-4; D gene ambiguous. V lost 0 bases, J lost 0 bases, and 7 bases lay in between. Germline lookup yields CDR1 MRHNA and CDR2 SNTAGT. The CDR3 has 15 amino acids. CDR3 sequence reads: CASSDSVESTDTQYF. CDR3 DNA sequence: TGTGCCAGCAGTGACTCGGTCGAGAGCACAGATACGCAGTATTTT.

The J gene is TRBJ1-5, the V gene TRBV15, with a tentative D call TRBD1 (5 bases). The germline gives CDR1 LNHNV, CDR2 YYDKDF (reference sequence). V dropped 3 bases and J dropped 6 bases, with 15 bases sitting between them. The CDR3 is made up of 15 amino acids. CDR3 loop: CATSRWSGGGQPQHF. The CDR3 DNA is TGTGCCACCAGCAGGTGGTCCGGGGGTGGTCAGCCCCAGCATTTT.

The chain carries TRBV15 and TRBJ1-4; no clear D gene. Germline CDR1 reads LNHNV; CDR2 reads YYDKDF (reference sequence). The V and J ends lost 6 bases and 4 bases respectively, with 12 bases between them. This CDR3 comprises 14 residues. The CDR3 bases are TGTGCCACCAGGGAGGGTCGGGATAATGAAAAACTGTTTTTT. Protein: CATREGRDNEKLFF. The full variable domain, in which reference TRBV15 and TRBJ1-4 provide the parts outside the CDR3, is DAMVIQNPRYQVTQFGKPVTLSCSQTLNHNVMYWYQQKSSQAPKLLFHYYDKDFNNEADTPDNFQSRRPNTSFCFLDIRSPGLGDTAMYLCATREGRDNEKLFFGSGTQLSVL.

The V gene is TRBV4-3, the J gene TRBJ2-7; 10 bases map to TRBD1. There are 14 residues in the CDR3. V shed 4 bases and J 2 bases; nucleotides not matched to a gene: 2. Looked up from germline, CDR1 is LGHNA and CDR2 is YSLEER. CDR3 residues: CASSRTGGAYEQYF. For the CDR3, the DNA is TGCGCCAGCAGCCGGACAGGGGGGGCCTACGAGCAGTACTTC.

Here the CDR3 reads CASSSGQGTHNYGYTF. CDR3 nucleotides: TGCGCCAGCAGCTCTGGACAGGGGACACATAACTATGGCTACACCTTC. The V call is TRBV5-1, the J call TRBJ1-2, with 9 bases matching TRBD1. CDR1 and CDR2 from the germline V gene are SGHRS and YFSETQ. J lost 1 base, V lost 3 bases, and 7 bases had no gene match. There are 16 residues in the CDR3.

CDR3 sequence (DNA): TGTGCCAGCAGGATTAGACAGGAACAGAACACTGAAGCTTTCTTT. Amino acid sequence: CASRIRQEQNTEAFF. The rearrangement links TRBV6-6 to TRBJ1-1; tentatively, D is TRBD1 (6 bases). The V gene lost 6 bases and the J gene lost 1 base, with 15 bases spanning the gap. CDR3 length equals 15 residues. CDR1 is MNHNY and CDR2 is SVGAGI in the germline V gene (reference sequence).

This rearrangement joins TRBV7-9 to TRBJ1-1; 11 bases map to TRBD1. The CDR3 is made up of 17 amino acids. CDR1 and CDR2 from the germline V gene are SEHNR and FQNEAQ (reference sequence). With 3 bases clipped from V and 1 base from J, the junction kept 7 bases outside the gene matches. The CDR3 bases are TGTGCCAGCAGCTTCCAGCCGGGACAGGGGGAGAACACTGAAGCTTTCTTT. As protein: CASSFQPGQGENTEAFF.

This clone was seen a few times. The rearrangement links TRBV19 to TRBJ2-5; 7 nucleotides agree with TRBD1. The CDR3 contains 14 residues. Germline-derived CDR1 and CDR2 are LNHDA and SQIVND (reference sequence). The ends lost 6 bases at V and 2 bases at J; junction bases unmatched: 6. For the CDR3, the DNA is TGTGCCAGTAGCACCGCCAGGGGGCAAGAGACCCAGTACTTC. Amino acids: CASSTARGQETQYF.

This rearrangement joins TRBV29-1 to TRBJ2-5; D remains ambiguous. The CDR3 extends over 13 amino acids. Trimming stripped 4 bases from V and 3 bases from J, with 12 bases between. Germline V gene data show CDR1 as SQVTM and CDR2 as ANQGSEA. The CDR3 DNA reads as TGCAGCGTTGTTGGCGGAGCAGAAGAGACCCAGTACTTC. Its protein product is CSVVGGAEETQYF.

V and J are TRBV10-3 and TRBJ2-7; D unresolved. This CDR3 spans 14 amino acids. With 10 bases removed from V and 0 bases from J, the gap between germline ends came to 16 bases. Germline V gives CDR1 ENHRY, CDR2 SYGVKD. The CDR3 loop is CATRYGSLSYEQYF. CDR3 bases: TGTGCCACCAGGTACGGCAGCCTCTCCTACGAGCAGTACTTC.